Presented here are 23 T cell receptor beta chains from one specimen sequenced in a study of blood T cells in healthy people across ages. Combining a sample-barcoded 5' primer with a J-beta primer mix, a second PCR ran for about 7 to 11 cycles. TCRdb independently ran MiXCR on the 5' RACE reads; one entry per CDR3 protein. The data show 1.5 million to 2 million distinct CDR3 sequences, 28% seen once. The sequencing sample was made of blood. All receptors derive from a woman between 25 and 40 years old in good health.

A word on this clonotype: The junction departs from the called germline gene at one end, perhaps through a read error. The V gene is TRBV4-1, the J gene TRBJ2-2; D perhaps matches TRBD2 (6 bases). The CDR3 runs to 16 residues. The germline V gene has CDR1 MGHRA and CDR2 YSYEKL. CDR3 DNA sequence: TGCGCCAGCAGCCACCGTGCGGGGATCGGCACCGGGGAGCCGTTTTTT. Its protein product is CASSHRAGIGTGEPFF.

This clonotype was picked up a small number of times. The rearrangement links TRBV20-1 to TRBJ2-1; tentative D call: TRBD2 (5 bases). The CDR3 sequence is 15 residues long. Trimming left V 3 bases short and J 8 bases short, with 20 bases between. Germline loops: CDR1 DFQATT, CDR2 SNEGSKA (reference sequence). The CDR3 region is CSARVGGALSDEQFF. CDR3 coding DNA: TGCAGTGCTAGGGTCGGAGGAGCCCTTTCGGATGAGCAGTTCTTC.

This clonotype was seen ten or more times. This chain connects TRBV20-1 to TRBJ2-7; D is perhaps TRBD1 (6 bases). Trimming cost V 2 bases and J 6 bases, with 11 bases left between them. Germline V gene sequence: CDR1 DFQATT, CDR2 SNEGSKA (reference sequence). This CDR3 region has 12 residues. The CDR3 bases are TGCAGTGCTAGAACAGGGCCACGCGAGCAGTACTTC. The encoded protein is CSARTGPREQYF.

This clonotype was recorded a few times. The chain is built from TRBV2 and TRBJ2-7, with 11 bases fitting TRBD2. Per the germline V gene, CDR1 is SNHLY and CDR2 is FYNNEI. With V trimmed by 6 bases and J by 5 bases, 9 bases remained unmatched. This CDR3 has 15 residues. In nucleotides, the CDR3 is TGTGCCAGCAGCGGGGCTAGCGGGAGGAGCGACGAGCAGTACTTC. Encoded protein: CASSGASGRSDEQYF.

J is TRBJ1-1 and V is TRBV11-2, with TRBD1 matching 11 bases. This CDR3 has 21 residues. Germline V gives CDR1 SGHAT, CDR2 FQNNGV. Trimming at V came to 3 bases and at J to 1 base, leaving 19 bases not matched to a gene. CDR3: CASSFWVDRGRWIFGNTEAFF. CDR3 bases: TGTGCCAGCAGCTTTTGGGTGGACAGGGGGCGGTGGATTTTTGGGAACACTGAAGCTTTCTTT.

This sequence joins TRBV6-6 and TRBJ2-7, with 8 bases fitting TRBD2. V lost 5 bases and J lost 4; bases outside the gene matches: 7. Germline V lookup: CDR1 MNHNY, CDR2 SVGAGI (reference sequence). CDR3 length equals 14 residues. The CDR3 nucleotides read TGTGCCAGCAGTCCCGGACTAGCCCCATACGAGCAGTACTTC. This translates into CASSPGLAPYEQYF.

This clonotype was seen many times. The rearrangement joins TRBV9 to TRBJ2-7; 7 nucleotides line up with TRBD2. From germline, CDR1 is SGDLS and CDR2 YYNGEE. This CDR3 comprises 15 residues. Unmatched junction bases numbered 6, after V lost 0 bases and J lost 3 bases. For the CDR3, the DNA is TGTGCCAGCAGCGTAGCTAGCGGACCACTCTACGAGCAGTACTTC. It is translated as CASSVASGPLYEQYF.

This clonotype was observed a few times. The V gene is TRBV6-2 or TRBV6-3, the J gene TRBJ2-3; unclear D gene. Trimming took off 6 bases at V and 4 bases at J, with 8 bases between the two ends. From germline, CDR1 is MNHEY and CDR2 SVGEGT. The CDR3 spans 12 residues. CDR3: CASRTSSDTQYF. The CDR3 bases are TGTGCCAGCAGGACATCTTCAGATACGCAGTATTTT.

The genes are TRBV7-6 and TRBJ2-4, with a possible D match to TRBD2 (5 bases). The CDR3 covers 14 residues. Germline loops: CDR1 SGHVS, CDR2 FNYEAQ. The V and J ends lost 3 bases and 13 bases respectively, with 19 bases between them. The CDR3 spells CASSLREPPWEQYF. The DNA for the CDR3 is TGTGCCAGCAGCTTGAGGGAGCCCCCATGGGAGCAGTACTTC.

The gene calls are TRBV18 and TRBJ2-1, with 11 nucleotides matching TRBD2. The CDR3 is made up of 15 amino acids. In germline, CDR1 is KGHSH, CDR2 LQKENI. Trimming removed 6 bases from V and 7 bases from J; junction bases left unmatched: 8. CDR3 amino acids: CASSELAGASNEQFF. CDR3 sequence (DNA): TGTGCCAGCTCGGAACTAGCGGGAGCTTCTAATGAGCAGTTCTTC.

This clonotype was found a few times. This rearrangement joins TRBV24-1 to TRBJ2-3; D is unresolved. The germline V and J ends were trimmed by 3 bases and 4 bases, with 7 bases remaining between them. Germline V gene data show CDR1 as KGHDR and CDR2 as SFDVKD. There are 13 residues in the CDR3. The DNA of the CDR3 is TGTGCCACCAGTGATGCCGTGGCAGATACGCAGTATTTT. Protein sequence: CATSDAVADTQYF.

The chain uses TRBV5-1 and TRBJ2-3; 12 bases match TRBD2. The CDR3 is made up of 16 amino acids. Germline-derived CDR1 and CDR2 are SGHRS and YFSETQ. Germline trimming cut 0 bases from V and 5 bases from J; bases unmatched to any gene: 4. This CDR3 reads CASSLVGLAGIDTQYF. The CDR3 coding sequence is TGCGCCAGCAGCTTGGTTGGACTAGCGGGGATAGATACGCAGTATTTT.

The rearrangement links TRBV5-1 to TRBJ1-2, with D possibly TRBD1 on 5 matching bases. Germline CDR1 reads SGHRS; CDR2 reads YFSETQ. The CDR3 length is 15 residues. The V end lost 0 bases, the J end lost 2 bases, and 11 bases lay between the germline ends. Written as DNA, the CDR3 is TGCGCCAGCAGCTTGGGCCGGGGGGACAACTATGGCTACACCTTC. Protein: CASSLGRGDNYGYTF.

This clonotype was counted only a few times. V is TRBV5-5 and J is TRBJ2-5; D is undetermined. The DNA end favors TRBJ2-7, so the J call may be wrong. This CDR3 spans 16 amino acids. Germline V gene sequence: CDR1 SGHKS, CDR2 YYEKEE (reference sequence). CDR3 protein: CASSSRLLDIGIEQYF. The CDR3 region has the DNA TGTGCCAGCAGCTCCCGGTTATTGGATATCGGTATCGAGCAGTACTTC.

In the case of this clonotype: Relative to the germline gene, one junction end is altered; a read error may explain this. The J gene is TRBJ2-1, the V gene TRBV13; TRBD1 is a possible D gene (6 bases). The CDR3 is 13 amino acids. CDR1 is PRHDT and CDR2 is FYEKMQ in the germline V gene (reference sequence). Here the CDR3 reads CTSSLYRVDEQFF. In DNA, the CDR3 is TGTACCAGCAGCTTATACAGGGTCGATGAGCAGTTCTTC.

The chain uses TRBV20-1 and TRBJ1-5, with 7 bases aligning to TRBD1. The CDR3 sequence is 14 residues long. The germline CDR1 and CDR2 sequences are DFQATT and SNEGSKA (reference sequence). After removal of 3 bases from V and 4 bases from J, the junction contained 6 bases not matched to a gene. The DNA for the CDR3 is TGCAGTGCTAGGAAGATACAGGGGAATCAGCCCCAGCATTTT. As protein: CSARKIQGNQPQHF.

This clonotype was seen more than once but under ten times. CDR3 sequence: CASSMGTHYEQYF. The CDR3 DNA sequence: TGTGCCAGTAGTATGGGGACACACTACGAGCAGTACTTC. V is TRBV19 and J is TRBJ2-7, with D perhaps TRBD1 (6 bases). The CDR3 runs 13 residues. The V gene lost 3 bases and the J gene lost 3 bases, with 9 bases spanning the gap. Germline V gene lookup returns CDR1 LNHDA and CDR2 SQIVND (reference sequence).

A note on this clonotype: This sequence may be a read error, since a much larger clone differs from it by one base. The V and J genes are TRBV3-1 and TRBJ2-1, with 7 bases identical to TRBD1. The junction had 3 bases not matched to a gene; V was cut back by 4 bases and J by 6 bases. In germline, CDR1 is LGHDT, CDR2 YNNKEL (reference sequence). This CDR3 region has 13 residues. In nucleotides, the CDR3 is TGTGCCAGCAGCCGGGGACAGATCAATGAGCAGTTCTTC. Its translation: CASSRGQINEQFF.

J is TRBJ1-1 and V is TRBV14, with 8 bases aligning to TRBD1. This CDR3 has 16 residues. From germline, CDR1 is SGHDN and CDR2 FVKESK. Losses at the gene ends were 7 bases for V and 1 base for J; bases not matched to a gene: 11. The CDR3 coding sequence is TGTGCCAGCAACCACAGGCAGGGGGCTGGGAACACTGAAGCTTTCTTT. It codes for CASNHRQGAGNTEAFF. Looking up the rest from reference TRBV14 and TRBJ1-1 gives the full variable domain: EAGVTQFPSHSVIEKGQTVTLRCDPISGHDNLYWYRRVMGKEIKFLLHFVKESKQDESGMPNNRFLAERTGGTYSTLKVQPAELEDSGVYFCASNHRQGAGNTEAFFGQGTRLTVV.

V and J are TRBV7-9 and TRBJ1-2; D unclear. This CDR3 has 16 residues. Germline lookup yields CDR1 SEHNR and CDR2 FQNEAQ (reference sequence). V was shortened by 5 bases and J by 5 bases, with 21 bases between the two germline ends. CDR3 nucleotide sequence: TGTGCCAGCAGCCCCGTCCCCATAAGGACTGTATATGGCTACACCTTC. Translated: CASSPVPIRTVYGYTF.

This clonotype came up many times. The chain couples TRBV7-2 to TRBJ2-3; 8 bases match TRBD1. Germline lookup yields CDR1 SGHTA and CDR2 FQGNSA. Losses at the gene ends were 6 bases for V and 5 bases for J; bases not matched to a gene: 10. The CDR3 is made up of 15 amino acids. CDR3: CASSLQGARGDTQYF. The CDR3 bases are TGTGCCAGCAGTCTCCAGGGGGCGCGAGGAGATACGCAGTATTTT.

Points on this clonotype: One junction end does not reproduce the germline sequence, and a read error may be involved. This rearrangement joins TRBV29-1 to TRBJ2-2; TRBD2 matches at 12 bases. Germline CDR1 SQVTM, CDR2 ANQGSEA. The CDR3 extends over 13 amino acids. CDR3 protein: CSGLAGVTGERFF. The CDR3, as DNA: TGCAGCGGACTAGCGGGGGTTACCGGGGAGCGGTTTTTT.

Many counts were recorded for this clonotype. This rearrangement joins TRBV20-1 to TRBJ2-1, with D possibly being TRBD1 or TRBD2 (5 bases each). Between the trimmed V and J ends, which lost 3 bases and 0 bases, there was a span of 12 bases. The V gene's germline CDR1 is DFQATT and CDR2 SNEGSKA (reference sequence). The CDR3 spans 15 residues. The CDR3 DNA reads as TGCAGTGCTAGTTTAGGGACCGACTCCTACAATGAGCAGTTCTTC. It translates to CSASLGTDSYNEQFF.